The text below deals with one TCR beta chain. The sample is drawn from a study of T cell changes during pregnancy in multiple sclerosis. Sequenced by immunoSEQ multiplex PCR; TCRdb stores in-frame clones only, minus some. The repertoire consists of around 50,000 clones, with 80% to 95% occurring once and the leading ten covering about 0.61%. Germline loops: CDR1 SGDLS, CDR2 YYNGEE. V was cut by 3 bases and J by 7 bases, with 11 bases left in between. CDR3 length equals 14 residues. The chain joins TRBV9 to TRBJ1-6, with a weak D call TRBD1 (6 bases). The source was CD4+ T cells from peripheral blood mononuclear cells, collected after pregnancy. The clonotype comes from a female donor in good health, enrolled as a control in a pregnancy study. CDR3 in amino acids: CASSGTELNSPLHF. In DNA, the CDR3 is TGTGCCAGCAGCGGGACAGAACTGAATTCACCCCTCCACTTT.